The 25 T cell receptor beta chains below come from one sample, sequenced in a study of blood T cell repertoires in COVID-19. Sequencing was performed with immunoSEQ multiplex PCR; in TCRdb, only in-frame clones are kept and a portion is missing. Among about 140,000 clones, just under 85% were seen once, and the ten largest hold roughly 3.4%. The specimen was PBMCs or T cells enriched from blood (not recorded which). These receptors all come from a woman in her forties or fifties with acute COVID-19.

The V call is TRBV6-1, the J call TRBJ1-2, with TRBD1 matching 9 bases. The CDR3 runs 17 residues. The V gene's germline CDR1 is MNHNS and CDR2 SASEGT. The V and J ends lost 4 bases and 1 base, in that order; junction bases with no gene match: 10. The CDR3 DNA follows: TGTGCCAGCAGTGCAGGATTACAGGGGGCGGGTAACTATGGCTACACCTTC. It codes for CASSAGLQGAGNYGYTF.

This clone has more than one count but fewer than ten. The chain carries TRBV4-3 and TRBJ2-1, with TRBD2 matching over 8 bases. In germline, CDR1 is LGHNA, CDR2 YSLEER. CDR3 length equals 17 residues. The J segment lost 8 bases and the V segment lost 3 bases, leaving 15 bases of the junction unmatched. The CDR3 loop is CASSQTPSGSVLDEQFF. CDR3 DNA sequence: TGCGCCAGCAGCCAGACACCAAGCGGGAGCGTTTTGGATGAGCAGTTCTTC.

The chain recombines TRBV6-1 with TRBJ1-2; no clear D. V gave up 1 base and J gave up 10 bases, with 16 bases separating them. The CDR3 has 14 amino acids. Germline V gives CDR1 MNHNS, CDR2 SASEGT. CDR3 loop: CASSEGGELVDYTF. The DNA for the CDR3 is TGTGCCAGCAGTGAAGGAGGTGAGCTCGTGGACTACACCTTC.

V is TRBV25-1 and J is TRBJ1-1; D possibly corresponds to TRBD1 (6 bases). Per the germline V gene, CDR1 is MGHDK and CDR2 is SYGVNS. V lost 3 bases and J 0 bases, leaving 8 bases between the germline ends. CDR3 length: 14 amino acids. CDR3 protein: CASSDGTLNTEAFF. The CDR3 DNA follows: TGTGCCAGCAGTGACGGGACACTGAACACTGAAGCTTTCTTT. Combining the CDR3 with reference TRBV25-1 and TRBJ1-1 gives the whole variable domain EADIYQTPRYLVIGTGKKITLECSQTMGHDKMYWYQQDPGMELHLIHYSYGVNSTEKGDLSSESTVSRIRTEHFPLTLESARPSHTSQYLCASSDGTLNTEAFFGQGTRLTVV.

This chain links TRBV2 with TRBJ1-6; possibly TRBD1 for D (6 bases). This CDR3 contains 14 residues. V shed 7 bases and J shed 5 bases, with 12 bases lying between them. Germline lookup yields CDR1 SNHLY and CDR2 FYNNEI. The DNA of the CDR3 is TGTGCCAGCACCAGGGAGGGGGATAATTCACCCCTCCACTTT. This gives the protein CASTREGDNSPLHF.

This clone has just one count. Additional DNA sequences in this sample encode the identical CDR3. The CDR3 nucleotides are TGTGCCAGCAGCTTAGGCGGAGGGGTGGCAGATACGCAGTATTTT. It yields the protein CASSLGGGVADTQYF. V gene TRBV11-2 combines with J gene TRBJ2-3; a possible D gene is TRBD2 (6 bases). CDR1 SGHAT and CDR2 FQNNGV come from the germline V gene. V lost 1 base and J 4 bases, leaving 12 bases between the germline ends. The CDR3 runs 15 residues.

This clone was seen more than once but under ten times. The same CDR3 also results from other DNA sequences found in this sample. This chain uses TRBV29-1 with TRBJ2-1, with D unclear. V lost 7 bases and J 7 bases, leaving 14 bases between the germline ends. This CDR3 has 12 amino acids. Germline CDR1 is SQVTM and CDR2 is ANQGSEA. The DNA of the CDR3 is TGCAGCGCCAGACCTCGAGGAAATGAGCAGTTCTTC. Amino acid sequence: CSARPRGNEQFF.

The CDR3 DNA sequence: TGTGCCAGCACTCCCGGGGGGACCAACTACGAGCAGTACTTC. Protein product: CASTPGGTNYEQYF. The chain links TRBV6-6 to TRBJ2-7; 7 bases line up with TRBD2. The V gene's germline CDR1 is MNHNY and CDR2 SVGAGI (reference sequence). With V trimmed by 7 bases and J by 3 bases, 9 bases remained unmatched. This CDR3 contains 14 residues.

The gene calls are TRBV3-1 (or the pseudogene TRBV3-2) and TRBJ1-3; 7 bases are a match to TRBD1. The V segment lost 1 base and the J segment 4 bases; nucleotides outside the gene matches: 7. This CDR3 spans 16 amino acids. The germline CDR1 and CDR2 sequences are LGHDT and YNNKEL (reference sequence). Written as DNA, the CDR3 is TGTGCCAGCAGCCAAGGGACAGGAGGAGGCGGAAACACCATATATTTT. Translating gives CASSQGTGGGGNTIYF.

This clone was observed a handful of times. The chain couples TRBV3-1 (or the pseudogene TRBV3-2) to TRBJ2-3, with D perhaps matching TRBD1 (7 bases). Trimming removed 4 bases from V and 0 bases from J, with 14 bases in between. The CDR3 contains 16 residues. CDR1 and CDR2 (germline): LGHDT, YNNKEL (reference sequence). For the CDR3, the DNA is TGTGCCAGCAGCCCTGGGGGGACAGTGAGCACAGATACGCAGTATTTT. It codes for CASSPGGTVSTDTQYF.

This chain uses TRBV2 with TRBJ2-7; TRBD2 agrees at 8 bases. J gave up 0 bases and V 3 bases, and 7 bases lay outside the gene matches. The CDR3 runs 16 residues. In germline, CDR1 is SNHLY, CDR2 FYNNEI. CDR3 sequence reads: CASSDPGGTSSYEQYF. The CDR3 coding sequence is TGTGCCAGCAGTGACCCCGGCGGGACTAGCTCCTACGAGCAGTACTTC.

V is TRBV7-8 and J is TRBJ1-5; D might be TRBD1 (5 bases). CDR1 SGHVS and CDR2 FQNEAQ come from the germline V gene. There are 14 residues in the CDR3. V shed 5 bases and J shed 7 bases, with 15 bases lying between them. This CDR3 is CASSPGGESQPQHF. CDR3 DNA: TGTGCCAGCAGCCCGGGAGGGGAATCCCAGCCCCAGCATTTT.

This chain connects TRBV24-1 to TRBJ1-1; D might be TRBD1 (6 bases). Germline lookup yields CDR1 KGHDR and CDR2 SFDVKD. This CDR3 spans 13 amino acids. Trimming left V 4 bases short and J 5 bases short, with 10 bases between. The CDR3 DNA reads as TGTGCCACCAGTGACGAGGGGGGGACTGAAGCTTTCTTT. Amino acid sequence: CATSDEGGTEAFF.

This chain links TRBV7-9 with TRBJ2-1; TRBD1 aligns across 10 bases. V lost 4 bases and J lost 7; bases outside the gene matches: 7. This CDR3 has 15 residues. Germline CDR1 reads SEHNR; CDR2 reads FQNEAQ (reference sequence). CDR3 nucleotides: TGTGCCAGCAGCTCCGGGACAGGGGTTATGAATGAGCAGTTCTTC. Protein product: CASSSGTGVMNEQFF.

This clone came up a few times. This chain connects TRBV30 to TRBJ2-7; 8 positions match TRBD2. Trimming removed 1 base from V and 2 bases from J; junction bases left unmatched: 7. The CDR3 covers 15 residues. Germline loops: CDR1 GTSNPN, CDR2 SVGIG (reference sequence). CDR3 nucleotide sequence: TGTGCCTGGAGTGGCCTTACTAGCGGAACCTACGAGCAGTACTTC. Translating it yields CAWSGLTSGTYEQYF. The full variable domain, with the rest looked up from reference TRBV30 and TRBJ2-7, is SQTIHQWPATLVQPVGSPLSLECTVEGTSNPNLYWYRQAAGRGLQLLFYSVGIGQISSEVPQNLSASRPQDRQFILSSKKLLLSDSGFYLCAWSGLTSGTYEQYFGPGTRLTVT.

The chain has TRBV5-1 and TRBJ2-1; no clear D gene. The CDR3 spans 12 residues. Trimming took 4 bases from V and 3 from J, leaving 5 bases between them. Germline V gives CDR1 SGHRS, CDR2 YFSETQ. CDR3 in amino acids: CASSPYYNEQFF. In DNA form, the CDR3 reads TGCGCCAGCAGCCCTTACTACAATGAGCAGTTCTTC. The whole variable domain, filled in from reference TRBV5-1 and TRBJ2-1, reads KAGVTQTPRYLIKTRGQQVTLSCSPISGHRSVSWYQQTPGQGLQFLFEYFSETQRNKGNFPGRFSGRQFSNSRSEMNVSTLELGDSALYLCASSPYYNEQFFGPGTRLTVL.

In this sample, this clone turned up once. This chain connects TRBV19 to TRBJ1-5, with 8 bases lining up with TRBD1. CDR1 and CDR2 from the germline V gene are LNHDA and SQIVND (reference sequence). The CDR3 runs 19 residues. The V segment lost 7 bases and the J segment 0 bases; nucleotides outside the gene matches: 17. The CDR3, as DNA: TGTGCCAGTACCCCACAAACCGGGACAGGACTCTTTAGCAATCAGCCCCAGCATTTT. Translated: CASTPQTGTGLFSNQPQHF.

This clone turned up a few times. The V call is TRBV10-1, the J call TRBJ2-7; 7 bases line up with TRBD1. The CDR3 has 12 amino acids. Germline V gives CDR1 WNHNN, CDR2 SYGVQD (reference sequence). Losses at the gene ends were 3 bases for V and 9 bases for J; bases not matched to a gene: 5. The DNA for the CDR3 is TGCGCCAGCAGTGATAGACAGGGCGGGCAGTACTTC. It specifies CASSDRQGGQYF.

This clone was recorded a few times. The chain carries TRBV4-1 and TRBJ2-7; weak D call: TRBD2 (6 bases). The CDR3 length is 12 residues. Deletions cut 4 bases from V and 12 bases from J, with 16 bases between. CDR1 and CDR2 (germline): MGHRA, YSYEKL. This CDR3 is CASSREVGTLYF. The CDR3 coding sequence is TGCGCCAGCAGCCGCGAAGTCGGGACTCTGTACTTC.

The rearrangement uses TRBV27 and TRBJ2-2; a weak D match, TRBD1 (7 bases). The CDR3 contains 15 residues. Germline V CDR1 and CDR2: MNHEY, SMNVEV (reference sequence). V lost 7 bases and J lost 0, with 12 bases in between. The CDR3 sequence is CASTGGQTNTGELFF. CDR3 bases: TGTGCCAGCACCGGGGGACAGACGAACACCGGGGAGCTGTTTTTT.

The CDR3 DNA is TGTGCCAGCAGCCCGACAGGGGCCAGTGAGCCCCAGCATTTT. Its translation is CASSPTGASEPQHF. The V call is TRBV3-1 (or the pseudogene TRBV3-2), the J call TRBJ1-5, with 8 bases that match TRBD1. The CDR3 contains 14 residues. Germline V gene lookup returns CDR1 LGHDT and CDR2 YNNKEL (reference sequence). V trimming: 4 bases; J trimming: 8 bases; junction bases outside the gene matches: 7.

The chain recombines TRBV14 with TRBJ2-2; 10 nucleotides align to TRBD1. The CDR3 totals 19 residues. With 0 bases clipped from V and 6 bases from J, the junction kept 13 bases outside the gene matches. Germline CDR1 reads SGHDN; CDR2 reads FVKESK. The CDR3 reads CASSQEGLEGQGVSGELFF. As DNA, the CDR3 is TGTGCCAGCAGCCAAGAAGGGCTCGAAGGACAGGGGGTATCCGGGGAGCTGTTTTTT.

The chain joins TRBV19 to TRBJ2-2; TRBD2 aligns across 11 bases. V shed 7 bases and J 4 bases; nucleotides not matched to a gene: 2. This CDR3 contains 14 residues. Per the germline V gene, CDR1 is LNHDA and CDR2 is SQIVND (reference sequence). This CDR3 reads CASTSGRITGELFF. In nucleotides, the CDR3 is TGTGCCAGTACTAGCGGGAGGATCACCGGGGAGCTGTTTTTT. The full variable domain, completed using reference TRBV19 and TRBJ2-2, is DGGITQSPKYLFRKEGQNVTLSCEQNLNHDAMYWYRQDPGQGLRLIYYSQIVNDFQKGDIAEGYSVSREKKESFPLTVTSAQKNPTAFYLCASTSGRITGELFFGEGSRLTVL.

V usage is TRBV15 and J usage is TRBJ2-5; TRBD1 matches at 7 bases. The trim removed 0 bases at V and 0 bases at J, leaving 7 bases unmatched. Germline V gene data show CDR1 as LNHNV and CDR2 as YYDKDF (reference sequence). The CDR3 loop spans 17 amino acids. The CDR3 sequence is CATSREDLGQDQETQYF. The CDR3 nucleotides are TGTGCCACCAGCAGAGAAGACCTCGGACAGGACCAAGAGACCCAGTACTTC. The full variable domain, its missing parts supplied by reference TRBV15 and TRBJ2-5, is DAMVIQNPRYQVTQFGKPVTLSCSQTLNHNVMYWYQQKSSQAPKLLFHYYDKDFNNEADTPDNFQSRRPNTSFCFLDIRSPGLGDTAMYLCATSREDLGQDQETQYFGPGTRLLVL.

The rearrangement joins TRBV29-1 to TRBJ1-3, with D maybe TRBD1 (6 bases). V lost 7 bases, J lost 4 bases, and 14 bases lay in between. Germline V gene data show CDR1 as SQVTM and CDR2 as ANQGSEA. The CDR3 has 13 residues. The CDR3, as DNA: TGCAGCGGTCGCACAGGGTCAGGAAACACCATATATTTT. Residues: CSGRTGSGNTIYF.